This T cell receptor beta chain was obtained from a study of CD8 T cells in ankylosing spondylitis. Construction of TCR beta libraries was performed using quantitative 5'-RACE with molecular barcodes. One entry per CDR3 protein, called by TCRdb with MiXCR from the 5' RACE reads. This sample has over 600,000 distinct CDR3 sequences, with under 20% found just once. CDR3 length: 15 residues. V shed 7 bases and J shed 3 bases, with 19 bases lying between them. Looked up from germline, CDR1 is MNHEY and CDR2 is SVGEGT. The study, taken as a whole, reports: One TCR beta motif, made up of eight highly homologous variants, appeared characteristic of ankylosing spondylitis blood.

Of note for this clonotype: Antigen: not known.

The chain is built from TRBV6-2 or TRBV6-3 and TRBJ2-7, with D possibly TRBD1 on 8 matching bases. What was sequenced was blood, either unsorted or a sorted T cell fraction (not recorded which). The sequence came from a male donor with ankylosing spondylitis. This CDR3 reads CASKSAGGGSYEQYF. CDR3 nucleotide sequence: TGTGCCAGCAAAAGCGCAGGGGGCGGGAGCTACGAGCAGTACTTC.